The 9 T cell receptor beta chains given below trace back to one sample, sequenced in a study of blood T cell repertoires in COVID-19. Clones were read by immunoSEQ multiplex PCR, and TCRdb kept only the in-frame ones, dropping some. The sample consists of about 230,000 clones, approximately 90% of them appearing once. The material sequenced was peripheral blood. Receptors originate from a man in his forties or fifties with COVID-19, enrolled during active disease.

V is TRBV19 and J is TRBJ1-5; 8 bases match TRBD1. CDR3 length: 14 residues. Germline V CDR1 and CDR2: LNHDA, SQIVND (reference sequence). J gave up 2 bases and V 5 bases, and 2 bases lay outside the gene matches. The chain's CDR3 is CASSLGQGNQPQHF. The CDR3 DNA sequence: TGTGCCAGTAGTTTGGGACAGGGCAATCAGCCCCAGCATTTT.

The rearrangement links TRBV6-5 to TRBJ1-1, with 9 nucleotides matching TRBD1. Germline V gives CDR1 MNHEY, CDR2 SVGAGI. Unmatched junction bases numbered 9, after V lost 8 bases and J lost 5 bases. The CDR3 runs 14 residues. CDR3 amino acids: CASLTGGAQTEAFF. DNA of the CDR3: TGTGCCAGCTTAACAGGGGGCGCGCAGACTGAAGCTTTCTTT.

The rearrangement links TRBV11-2 to TRBJ2-4; TRBD2 matches 9 bases. The CDR3 covers 15 residues. The V and J ends lost 5 bases and 5 bases, in that order; junction bases with no gene match: 7. CDR1 is SGHAT, CDR2 FQNNGV, per germline. This CDR3 reads CASSRGGAEENIQYF. The CDR3, as DNA: TGTGCCAGCAGCCGCGGGGGGGCCGAAGAAAACATTCAGTACTTC. Full variable domain (outside the CDR3, taken from reference TRBV11-2 and TRBJ2-4): EAGVAQSPRYKIIEKRQSVAFWCNPISGHATLYWYQQILGQGPKLLIQFQNNGVVDDSQLPKDRFSAERLKGVDSTLKIQPAKLEDSAVYLCASSRGGAEENIQYFGAGTRLSVL.

The chain couples TRBV30 to TRBJ2-3; D is possibly TRBD2 (5 bases). The germline V gene encodes CDR1 GTSNPN and CDR2 SVGIG (reference sequence). Trimming took off 8 bases at V and 0 bases at J, with 9 bases between the two ends. The CDR3 totals 12 residues. The CDR3 reads CAVAGSTDTQYF. The DNA of the CDR3 is TGTGCCGTGGCGGGTAGCACAGATACGCAGTATTTT.

The CDR3 loop reads CASISGTVSYEQYF. The CDR3 DNA reads TGTGCCAGCATTAGTGGGACAGTCTCCTACGAGCAGTACTTC. The chain couples TRBV6-5 to TRBJ2-7; TRBD1 aligns across 7 bases. The CDR3 has 14 amino acids. Germline V gives CDR1 MNHEY, CDR2 SVGAGI. The V and J ends lost 7 bases and 0 bases, in that order; junction bases with no gene match: 6.

The chain couples TRBV19 to TRBJ1-1; TRBD1 aligns across 10 bases. The CDR3 runs 15 residues. The trim removed 4 bases at V and 2 bases at J, leaving 4 bases unmatched. Germline V gives CDR1 LNHDA, CDR2 SQIVND (reference sequence). The CDR3 loop reads CASSKSTGGNTEAFF. The DNA for the CDR3 is TGTGCCAGTAGTAAATCGACAGGGGGCAACACTGAAGCTTTCTTT.

The chain is built from TRBV6-2 or TRBV6-3 and TRBJ1-4, with no clear D. There are 16 residues in the CDR3. V dropped 0 bases and J dropped 7 bases, with 15 bases sitting between them. Per the germline V gene, CDR1 is MNHEY and CDR2 is SVGEGT. CDR3 sequence: CASSYSWGNRGEKLFF. The CDR3 bases are TGTGCCAGCAGTTACTCTTGGGGTAATCGGGGTGAAAAACTGTTTTTT.

This clone has just a few counts. The V call is TRBV28, the J call TRBJ2-5, with a possible D match to TRBD2 (7 bases). CDR1 and CDR2 (germline): MDHEN, SYDVKM. The V end lost 9 bases, the J end lost 2 bases, and 13 bases lay between the germline ends. The CDR3 has 13 amino acids. For the CDR3, the DNA is TGTGCCAGTGAGGGAGGGGGACAAGAGACCCAGTACTTC. It specifies CASEGGGQETQYF. The complete variable domain, with remaining parts taken from reference TRBV28 and TRBJ2-5, reads DVKVTQSSRYLVKRTGEKVFLECVQDMDHENMFWYRQDPGLGLRLIYFSYDVKMKEKGDIPEGYSVSREKKERFSLILESASTNQTSMYLCASEGGGQETQYFGPGTRLLVL.

CDR3: CASSGAGTVNSPLHF. For the CDR3, the DNA is TGTGCCAGCAGTGGCGCCGGGACAGTTAATTCACCCCTCCACTTT. V usage is TRBV6-6 and J usage is TRBJ1-6; 7 bases are a match to TRBD1. Trimming took 5 bases from V and 6 from J; bases not matched to a gene: 7. Per germline, CDR1 MNHNY and CDR2 SVGAGI (reference sequence). This CDR3 spans 15 amino acids.